These 23 T cell receptor beta chains came from one sample sequenced in a study of shared clonotypes between healthy human individuals. Assay used: immunoSEQ multiplex PCR; TCRdb lists only in-frame clones, some missing. The table lists roughly 2 million clones, approximately 96% of them singletons. What was sequenced was naive CD4+ T cells sorted from blood. Documented subset: CD45RA+ positively selected. These receptors were collected from a man between 18 and 29 years old in good health.

Only one count was recorded for this clone. The chain's CDR3 is CASSSTGVGSPLHF. Here the CDR3 DNA reads TGTGCCAGCAGCAGCACAGGGGTAGGTTCACCCCTCCACTTT. This chain joins TRBV25-1 and TRBJ1-6, with 7 positions matching TRBD1. Germline CDR1 and CDR2: MGHDK and SYGVNS. The CDR3 has 14 amino acids. J lost 9 bases, V lost 6 bases, and 8 bases had no gene match.

The chain employs TRBV27 and TRBJ2-2; D is uncertain. Germline lookup yields CDR1 MNHEY and CDR2 SMNVEV (reference sequence). CDR3 length: 12 residues. This CDR3 reads CAERKSTGELFF. Written as DNA, the CDR3 is TGTGCGGAACGGAAGTCGACCGGGGAGCTGTTTTTT.

The CDR3 here is CASDPLGASTGELFF. The CDR3 DNA sequence: TGCGCCAGCGACCCTCTGGGGGCTAGCACCGGGGAGCTGTTTTTT. V usage is TRBV5-1 and J usage is TRBJ2-2, with D possibly TRBD1 on 6 matching bases. CDR1 is SGHRS and CDR2 is YFSETQ in the germline V gene. The CDR3 contains 15 residues. V lost 7 bases and J 4 bases, leaving 17 bases between the germline ends.

The rearrangement links TRBV6-1 to TRBJ2-1; tentatively, D is TRBD1 (5 bases). Trimming left V 4 bases short and J 5 bases short, with 12 bases between. The CDR3 loop spans 14 amino acids. Germline V lookup: CDR1 MNHNS, CDR2 SASEGT. This CDR3 is CASSAKQVNNEQFF. CDR3 nucleotide sequence: TGTGCCAGCAGTGCGAAACAGGTGAACAATGAGCAGTTCTTC.

This chain links TRBV25-1 with TRBJ1-1; maybe TRBD1 (5 bases). The ends were cut back, 5 bases at V and 8 bases at J, with 12 bases in the middle. Looked up from germline, CDR1 is MGHDK and CDR2 is SYGVNS. This CDR3 is built from 12 residues. The CDR3: CASSQGAGEAFF. CDR3 sequence (DNA): TGTGCCAGCAGTCAAGGGGCCGGGGAAGCTTTCTTT.

The chain employs TRBV6-5 and TRBJ1-4; no firm D call. This CDR3 has 14 residues. Germline V gives CDR1 MNHEY, CDR2 SVGAGI. Trimming removed 5 bases from V and 0 bases from J, with 7 bases in between. The CDR3 DNA reads TGTGCCAGCAGTCCCACTACAACTAATGAAAAACTGTTTTTT. This codes for CASSPTTTNEKLFF.

The rearrangement links TRBV5-4 to TRBJ2-2; TRBD2 aligns across 7 bases. This CDR3 has 16 residues. With 2 bases clipped from V and 2 bases from J, the junction kept 6 bases outside the gene matches. In germline, CDR1 is SGHNT, CDR2 YYREEE (reference sequence). CDR3 amino acids: CASSFPTSVNTGELFF. CDR3 sequence (DNA): TGTGCCAGCAGCTTCCCCACTAGCGTAAACACCGGGGAGCTGTTTTTT.

The chain carries TRBV4-1 and TRBJ2-7; weak D call: TRBD2 (6 bases). This CDR3 has 17 residues. Per the germline V gene, CDR1 is MGHRA and CDR2 is YSYEKL. V was clipped by 2 bases and J by 2 bases, with 19 bases between them. The CDR3 bases are TGCGCCAGCAGCCAACCCCGGGTCCTACGGGAGCCCTACGAGCAGTACTTC. Its translation is CASSQPRVLREPYEQYF.

V is TRBV5-1 and J is TRBJ2-3; D is ambiguous. This CDR3 comprises 14 residues. Trimming removed 2 bases from V and 4 bases from J, with 11 bases in between. Germline CDR1 and CDR2: SGHRS and YFSETQ. CDR3 protein: CASSLPGTPDTQYF. CDR3 bases: TGCGCCAGCAGCTTACCAGGTACCCCAGATACGCAGTATTTT.

This chain joins TRBV10-3 and TRBJ1-3; TRBD1 is a possible D gene (6 bases). This CDR3 comprises 15 residues. Germline CDR1 and CDR2: ENHRY and SYGVKD. Trimming stripped 8 bases from V and 0 bases from J, with 14 bases between. CDR3 sequence (DNA): TGTGCCATCGGAAGGGACACCATCTCTGGAAACACCATATATTTT. Encoded protein: CAIGRDTISGNTIYF.

On this clone itself: Other DNA sequences within the sample encode an identical CDR3. V usage is TRBV7-9 and J usage is TRBJ1-4; 12 bases are shared with TRBD1. The germline V gene has CDR1 SEHNR and CDR2 FQNEAQ (reference sequence). This CDR3 is 14 amino acids long. The J segment lost 8 bases and the V segment lost 4 bases, leaving 2 bases of the junction unmatched. CDR3 loop: CASSYGTGGEKLFF. Here the CDR3 DNA reads TGTGCCAGCAGCTACGGGACAGGGGGCGAAAAACTGTTTTTT.

This clone appeared a single time. The CDR3 region has the DNA TGTGCCAGCAGGGCCAGGTCAGGGGGAAACACCGGGGAGCTGTTTTTT. Its protein is CASRARSGGNTGELFF. The V and J genes are TRBV2 and TRBJ2-2, with 7 bases lining up with TRBD1. The CDR3 consists of 16 residues. Trimming took 6 bases from V and 2 from J; bases not matched to a gene: 9. Germline loops: CDR1 SNHLY, CDR2 FYNNEI.

The rearrangement joins TRBV11-2 to TRBJ2-1, with 13 positions matching TRBD2. J was trimmed by 0 bases and V by 2 bases; bases with no gene match: 4. Germline CDR1 is SGHAT and CDR2 is FQNNGV. This CDR3 comprises 18 residues. For the CDR3, the DNA is TGTGCCAGCAGCTTAAGACTAGCGGGGGGACTCTCCTACAATGAGCAGTTCTTC. Translated, it gives CASSLRLAGGLSYNEQFF.

In nucleotides, the CDR3 is TGTGCCAGCAGTATCGGACAGGGCGGAAACACCATATATTTT. Amino acid sequence: CASSIGQGGNTIYF. This chain links TRBV28 with TRBJ1-3; 8 bases are shared with TRBD1. CDR1 and CDR2 from the germline V gene are MDHEN and SYDVKM. The CDR3 loop spans 14 amino acids. V lost 5 bases to trimming and J lost 4 bases; unmatched junction nucleotides: 4.

The rearrangement uses TRBV7-2 and TRBJ2-2; the D is unclear. The CDR3 contains 12 residues. V was trimmed by 9 bases and J by 6 bases, leaving 11 bases between them. CDR1 and CDR2 (germline): SGHTA, FQGNSA. The CDR3 sequence: CASSTRAGELFF. CDR3 DNA sequence: TGTGCCAGTTCGACCCGAGCCGGGGAGCTGTTTTTT.

This rearrangement joins TRBV15 to TRBJ1-6, with D possibly being TRBD1 (5 bases). V dropped 5 bases and J dropped 9 bases, with 14 bases sitting between them. The CDR3 is 14 residues long. Per the germline V gene, CDR1 is LNHNV and CDR2 is YYDKDF (reference sequence). CDR3 DNA: TGTGCCACCAGCTCAGAGGCAGGGATTTCACCCCTCCACTTT. Its protein product is CATSSEAGISPLHF.

In this sample, this clone turned up once. The chain links TRBV9 to TRBJ2-2, with D maybe TRBD2 (7 bases). V shed 3 bases and J shed 6 bases, with 21 bases lying between them. This CDR3 spans 17 amino acids. Germline V gene data show CDR1 as SGDLS and CDR2 as YYNGEE. CDR3 in amino acids: CASSETPGGAKSGELFF. CDR3 DNA: TGTGCCAGCAGCGAAACCCCGGGGGGCGCTAAATCCGGGGAGCTGTTTTTT. The full variable domain, completed using reference TRBV9 and TRBJ2-2, is DSGVTQTPKHLITATGQRVTLRCSPRSGDLSVYWYQQSLDQGLQFLIQYYNGEERAKGNILERFSAQQFPDLHSELNLSSLELGDSALYFCASSETPGGAKSGELFFGEGSRLTVL.

The gene calls are TRBV9 and TRBJ1-5, with D perhaps TRBD1 (6 bases). This CDR3 comprises 13 residues. V lost 6 bases, J lost 2 bases, and 9 bases lay in between. Germline CDR1 reads SGDLS; CDR2 reads YYNGEE. The CDR3 DNA is TGTGCCAGCACGGCAGGGGGCAATCAGCCCCAGCATTTT. Residues: CASTAGGNQPQHF.

The chain has TRBV21-1 and TRBJ2-7; the D call in the table, TRBD1, was not verified against the DNA. TRBV21-1 is termed a pseudogene. CDR3 length: 17 amino acids. The CDR3 loop reads CASSKEGTGPLNDEQYF. The CDR3 nucleotides read TGTGCCAGCAGCAAAGAGGGGACAGGCCCTTTGAACGACGAGCAGTACTTC.

The chain uses TRBV5-6 and TRBJ2-7; possibly TRBD1 for D (6 bases). Germline CDR1 and CDR2: SGHDT and YYEEEE. V dropped 1 base and J dropped 2 bases, with 19 bases sitting between them. CDR3 length: 17 residues. DNA of the CDR3: TGTGCCAGCAGCTTGTTTTTTTTCCGGGACACAACCTACGAGCAGTACTTC. Its translation: CASSLFFFRDTTYEQYF.

The chain is built from TRBV4-1 and TRBJ1-5; 8 bases line up with TRBD1. Looked up from germline, CDR1 is MGHRA and CDR2 is YSYEKL. The V and J ends lost 1 base and 6 bases, in that order; junction bases with no gene match: 8. The CDR3 covers 16 residues. CDR3 loop: CASSQGPAQGGQPQHF. The CDR3 coding sequence is TGCGCCAGCAGCCAAGGCCCCGCACAGGGGGGTCAGCCCCAGCATTTT.

The chain has TRBV29-1 and TRBJ1-6; D not resolved. V lost 8 bases and J lost 6, with 11 bases in between. Germline CDR1 is SQVTM and CDR2 is ANQGSEA. This CDR3 region has 12 residues. CDR3 region: CSSGVGNSPLHF. CDR3 DNA sequence: TGCAGCTCAGGAGTGGGTAATTCACCCCTCCACTTT.

This clone was detected once. At one end, the junction sequence differs from germline, possibly due to a read error. The V and J genes are TRBV7-7 and TRBJ2-5, with D possibly TRBD2 on 5 matching bases. Germline V gene data show CDR1 as SSHAT and CDR2 as FNYEAQ (reference sequence). The CDR3 is 14 residues long. The DNA for the CDR3 is TGTGCTAGCAGCAAAGTCCCGGGACAAGAGACCCAGTACTTC. It yields the protein CASSKVPGQETQYF. Based on the CDR3 plus reference TRBV7-7 and TRBJ2-5, the full variable domain is GAGVSQSPRYKVTKRGQDVTLRCDPISSHATLYWYQQALGQGPEFLTYFNYEAQPDKSGLPSDRFSAERPEGSISTLTIQRTEQRDSAMYRCASSKVPGQETQYFGPGTRLLVL.